One and the same sample provided the 10 T cell receptor beta chains below, sequenced in a study of PD-1 blockade in classical Hodgkin lymphoma. Assay used: immunoSEQ multiplex PCR; TCRdb lists only in-frame clones, some missing. This sample has about 33,000 clones, with around three quarters found just once. Time point meaning: cycle 4 day 1 (C4D1), after around six weeks of nivolumab. Exposure to brentuximab vedotin varied, and each patient had relapsed following autologous stem cell transplantation. The sequencing used peripheral blood mononuclear cells (PBMCs), collected before the fourth cycle of nivolumab. Source of these receptors: a human donor with classical Hodgkin lymphoma.

The rearrangement uses TRBV6-1 and TRBJ2-3, with D unresolved. V lost 6 bases to trimming and J lost 2 bases, with 6 bases between them. The CDR3 sequence is 12 residues long. Germline loops: CDR1 MNHNS, CDR2 SASEGT. The CDR3 region has the DNA TGTGCCAGCAGAACATTCACAGATACGCAGTATTTT. Translating it yields CASRTFTDTQYF.

V gene TRBV30 combines with J gene TRBJ2-7; 11 nucleotides agree with TRBD2. Looked up from germline, CDR1 is GTSNPN and CDR2 is SVGIG (reference sequence). This CDR3 contains 14 residues. The V and J ends lost 5 bases and 0 bases, in that order; junction bases with no gene match: 3. CDR3 bases: TGTGCCTGGGGTCTAGCGGGAGGCTCCTACGAGCAGTACTTC. This translates into CAWGLAGGSYEQYF.

The chain employs TRBV6-5 and TRBJ1-1; no clear D gene. CDR3 length: 11 amino acids. Per germline, CDR1 MNHEY and CDR2 SVGAGI. The germline V and J ends were trimmed by 10 bases and 4 bases, with 10 bases remaining between them. CDR3 DNA: TGTGCCACCCAGAAAAGCACTGAAGCTTTCTTT. Protein product: CATQKSTEAFF.

This chain joins TRBV4-3 and TRBJ1-1, with D perhaps matching TRBD1 (6 bases). Trimming removed 4 bases from V and 7 bases from J, with 16 bases in between. The CDR3 has 14 amino acids. Looked up from germline, CDR1 is LGHNA and CDR2 is YSLEER. The CDR3 reads CASSPGKTGNEAFF. CDR3 DNA sequence: TGCGCCAGCAGCCCAGGAAAAACAGGGAATGAAGCTTTCTTT.

This chain connects TRBV27 to TRBJ2-7; no definite D call. The CDR3 contains 11 residues. The V end lost 11 bases, the J end lost 0 bases, and 8 bases lay between the germline ends. Germline values: CDR1 MNHEY, CDR2 SMNVEV (reference sequence). The CDR3 is CAPHGSYEQYF. DNA for the CDR3: TGTGCCCCCCATGGCTCCTACGAGCAGTACTTC.

The chain is built from TRBV9 and TRBJ2-7, with TRBD2 matching 11 bases. Looked up from germline, CDR1 is SGDLS and CDR2 is YYNGEE. This CDR3 is 14 amino acids long. With V trimmed by 4 bases and J by 6 bases, 6 bases remained unmatched. Written as DNA, the CDR3 is TGTGCCAGCAGCTTAAGACTAGCGGGGTCCGAGCAGTACTTC. Its translation is CASSLRLAGSEQYF.

The chain is built from TRBV29-1 and TRBJ2-7; no clear D gene. CDR1 and CDR2 from the germline V gene are SQVTM and ANQGSEA. This CDR3 has 11 residues. V lost 5 bases, J lost 6 bases, and 11 bases lay in between. CDR3 in amino acids: CSVYLRAEQYF. The CDR3 DNA follows: TGCAGCGTTTACTTACGGGCCGAGCAGTACTTC.

V and J are TRBV6-4 and TRBJ2-1; the match to TRBD2 covers 11 bases. The germline gives CDR1 MRHNA, CDR2 SNTAGT. The CDR3 totals 15 residues. Unmatched junction bases numbered 9, after V lost 6 bases and J lost 8 bases. CDR3 residues: CASRGRTSGSDEQFF. Written as DNA, the CDR3 is TGTGCCAGCAGGGGCCGGACTAGCGGGTCCGATGAGCAGTTCTTC.

The chain links TRBV7-2 to TRBJ2-3; 12 nucleotides align to TRBD1. J gave up 6 bases and V 0 bases, and 7 bases lay outside the gene matches. This CDR3 is built from 17 residues. Germline-derived CDR1 and CDR2 are SGHTA and FQGNSA. As DNA, the CDR3 is TGTGCCAGCAGCTTAGCGCTAAGGGACAGGGGGCGGGATACGCAGTATTTT. This translates into CASSLALRDRGRDTQYF. Together with reference TRBV7-2 and TRBJ2-3, the CDR3 gives the full variable domain: GAGVSQSPSNKVTEKGKDVELRCDPISGHTALYWYRQSLGQGLEFLIYFQGNSAPDKSGLPSDRFSAERTGGSVSTLTIQRTQQEDSAVYLCASSLALRDRGRDTQYFGPGTRLTVL.

This clone was found a few times. This sequence joins TRBV9 and TRBJ1-5; no clear D gene. From germline, CDR1 is SGDLS and CDR2 YYNGEE. Trimming cost V 4 bases and J 5 bases, with 13 bases left between them. This CDR3 spans 14 amino acids. This CDR3 reads CASSPSVGHQPQHF. CDR3 DNA: TGTGCCAGCAGCCCAAGTGTGGGCCATCAGCCCCAGCATTTT.